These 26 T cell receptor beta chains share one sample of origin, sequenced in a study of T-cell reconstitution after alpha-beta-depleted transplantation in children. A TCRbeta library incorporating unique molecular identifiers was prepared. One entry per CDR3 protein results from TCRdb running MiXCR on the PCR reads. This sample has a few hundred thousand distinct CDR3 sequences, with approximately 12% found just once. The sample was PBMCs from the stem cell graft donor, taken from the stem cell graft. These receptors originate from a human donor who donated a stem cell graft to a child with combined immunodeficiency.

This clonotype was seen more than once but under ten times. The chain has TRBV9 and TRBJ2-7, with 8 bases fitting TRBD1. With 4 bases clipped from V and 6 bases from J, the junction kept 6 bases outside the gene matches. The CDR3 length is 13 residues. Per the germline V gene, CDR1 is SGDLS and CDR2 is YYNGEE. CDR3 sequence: CASSFGTGPEQYF. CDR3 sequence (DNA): TGTGCCAGCAGCTTCGGGACAGGACCCGAGCAGTACTTC.

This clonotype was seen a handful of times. The CDR3 DNA is TGTGCCAGCAGTGACGTAGCGGGAGGCTCCTACAATGAGCAGTTCTTC. Translating it yields CASSDVAGGSYNEQFF. V usage is TRBV6-4 and J usage is TRBJ2-1, with 10 bases aligning to TRBD2. The CDR3 has 16 residues. Germline V lookup: CDR1 MRHNA, CDR2 SNTAGT. With 2 bases clipped from V and 0 bases from J, the junction kept 1 base outside the gene matches.

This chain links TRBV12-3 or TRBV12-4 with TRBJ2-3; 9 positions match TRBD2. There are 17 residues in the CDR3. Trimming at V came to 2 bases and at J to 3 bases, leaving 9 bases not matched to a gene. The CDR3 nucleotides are TGTGCCAGCAGTTTATCGTGGGCGGGAGGGCAAACAGATACGCAGTATTTT. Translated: CASSLSWAGGQTDTQYF.

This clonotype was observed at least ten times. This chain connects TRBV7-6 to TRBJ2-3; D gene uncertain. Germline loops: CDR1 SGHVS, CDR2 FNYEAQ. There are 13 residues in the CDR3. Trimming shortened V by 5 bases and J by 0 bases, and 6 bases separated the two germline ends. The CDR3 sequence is CASSTLSTDTQYF. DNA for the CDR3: TGTGCCAGCAGCACCCTGAGCACAGATACGCAGTATTTT. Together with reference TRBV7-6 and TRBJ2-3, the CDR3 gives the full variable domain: GAGVSQSPRYKVTKRGQDVALRCDPISGHVSLYWYRQALGQGPEFLTYFNYEAQQDKSGLPNDRFSAERPEGSISTLTIQRTEQRDSAMYRCASSTLSTDTQYFGPGTRLTVL.

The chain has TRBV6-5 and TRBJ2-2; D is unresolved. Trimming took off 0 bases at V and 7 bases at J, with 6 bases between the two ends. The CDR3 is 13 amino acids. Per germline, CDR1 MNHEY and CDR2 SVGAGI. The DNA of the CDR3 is TGTGCCAGCAGTTACTCCAGGCGCGGGGAGCTGTTTTTT. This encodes CASSYSRRGELFF.

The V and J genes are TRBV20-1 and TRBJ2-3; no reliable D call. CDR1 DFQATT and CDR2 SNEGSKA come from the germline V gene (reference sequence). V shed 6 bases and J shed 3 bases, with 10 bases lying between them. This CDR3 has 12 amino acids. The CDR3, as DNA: TGCAGTGCATGGGTTCAAACAGATACGCAGTATTTT. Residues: CSAWVQTDTQYF.

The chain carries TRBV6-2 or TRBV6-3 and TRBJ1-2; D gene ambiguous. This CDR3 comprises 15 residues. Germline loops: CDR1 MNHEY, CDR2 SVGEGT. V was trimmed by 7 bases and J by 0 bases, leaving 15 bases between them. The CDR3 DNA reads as TGTGCCAGCATGGACGTGGGAAGCCCTAACTATGGCTACACCTTC. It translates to CASMDVGSPNYGYTF.

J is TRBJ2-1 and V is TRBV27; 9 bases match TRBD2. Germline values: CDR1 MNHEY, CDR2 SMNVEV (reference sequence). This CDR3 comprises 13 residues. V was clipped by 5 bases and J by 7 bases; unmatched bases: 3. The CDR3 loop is CASSAGGPNEQFF. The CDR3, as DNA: TGTGCCAGCAGTGCGGGAGGGCCAAATGAGCAGTTCTTC.

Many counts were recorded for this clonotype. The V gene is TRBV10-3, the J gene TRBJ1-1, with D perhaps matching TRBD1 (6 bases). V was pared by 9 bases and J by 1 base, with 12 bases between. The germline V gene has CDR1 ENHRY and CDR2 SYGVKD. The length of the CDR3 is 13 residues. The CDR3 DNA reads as TGTGCCATGGGGGGGCAGAGGAACACTGAAGCTTTCTTT. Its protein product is CAMGGQRNTEAFF.

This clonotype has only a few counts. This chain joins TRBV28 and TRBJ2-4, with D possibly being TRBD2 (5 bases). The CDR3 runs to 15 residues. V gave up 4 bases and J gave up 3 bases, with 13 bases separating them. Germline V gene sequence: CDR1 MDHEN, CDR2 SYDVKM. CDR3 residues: CASSSGEPYKNIQYF. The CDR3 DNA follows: TGTGCCAGCAGTTCCGGGGAACCTTACAAAAACATTCAGTACTTC.

The CDR3 region has the DNA TGTGCCAGCAGCTTAGGGGGGATCGAGCAGTACTTC. It encodes CASSLGGIEQYF. The chain recombines TRBV7-6 with TRBJ2-7, with D perhaps matching TRBD1 or TRBD2 (5 bases each). V gave up 1 base and J gave up 6 bases, with 7 bases separating them. Germline assignment: CDR1 SGHVS and CDR2 FNYEAQ. This CDR3 comprises 12 residues.

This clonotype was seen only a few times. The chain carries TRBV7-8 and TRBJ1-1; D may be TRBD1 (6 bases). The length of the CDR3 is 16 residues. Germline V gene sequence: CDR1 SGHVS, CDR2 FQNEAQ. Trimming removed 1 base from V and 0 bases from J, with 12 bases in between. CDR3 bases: TGTGCCAGCAGCTTAGTGCCAGGGGCCATGAACACTGAAGCTTTCTTT. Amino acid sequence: CASSLVPGAMNTEAFF.

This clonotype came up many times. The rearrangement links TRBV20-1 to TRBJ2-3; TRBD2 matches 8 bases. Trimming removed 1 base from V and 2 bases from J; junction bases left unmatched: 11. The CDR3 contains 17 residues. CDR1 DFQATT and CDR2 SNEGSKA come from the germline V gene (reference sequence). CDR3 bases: TGCAGTGCTAGAGGGGCAAGGGATAGCGGGGACACAGATACGCAGTATTTT. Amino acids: CSARGARDSGDTDTQYF.

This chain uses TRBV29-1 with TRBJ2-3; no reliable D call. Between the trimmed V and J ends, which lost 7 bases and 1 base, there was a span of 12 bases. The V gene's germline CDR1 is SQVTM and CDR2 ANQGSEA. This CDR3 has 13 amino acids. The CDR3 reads CSAAEIRTDTQYF. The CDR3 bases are TGCAGCGCTGCAGAAATCCGCACAGATACGCAGTATTTT.

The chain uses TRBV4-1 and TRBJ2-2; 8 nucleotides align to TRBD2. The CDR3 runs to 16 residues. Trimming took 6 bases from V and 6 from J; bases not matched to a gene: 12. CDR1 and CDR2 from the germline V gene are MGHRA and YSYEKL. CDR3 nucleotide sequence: TGCGCCAGCAGTCATAGCGGGAATGGGGTCGCCGGGGAGCTGTTTTTT. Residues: CASSHSGNGVAGELFF.

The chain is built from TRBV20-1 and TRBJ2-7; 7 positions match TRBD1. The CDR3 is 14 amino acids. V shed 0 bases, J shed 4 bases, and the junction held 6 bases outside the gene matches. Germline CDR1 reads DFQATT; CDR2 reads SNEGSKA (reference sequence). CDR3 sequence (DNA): TGCAGTGCTAGAGATAAGGGGGCGCGGTACGAGCAGTACTTC. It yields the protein CSARDKGARYEQYF.

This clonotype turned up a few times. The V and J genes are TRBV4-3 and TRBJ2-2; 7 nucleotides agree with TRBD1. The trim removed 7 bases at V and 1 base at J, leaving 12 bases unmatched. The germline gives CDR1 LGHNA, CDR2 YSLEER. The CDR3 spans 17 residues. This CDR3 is CASTRDRSAMNTGELFF. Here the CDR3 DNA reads TGCGCCAGCACCCGGGACAGATCAGCGATGAACACCGGGGAGCTGTTTTTT.

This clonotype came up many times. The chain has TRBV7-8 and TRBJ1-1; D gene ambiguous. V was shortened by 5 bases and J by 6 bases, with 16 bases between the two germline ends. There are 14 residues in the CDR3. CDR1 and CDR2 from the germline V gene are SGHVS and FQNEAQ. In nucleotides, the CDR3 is TGTGCCAGCAGCCCAGTTTTCGGCGGCGCTGAAGCTTTCTTT. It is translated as CASSPVFGGAEAFF.

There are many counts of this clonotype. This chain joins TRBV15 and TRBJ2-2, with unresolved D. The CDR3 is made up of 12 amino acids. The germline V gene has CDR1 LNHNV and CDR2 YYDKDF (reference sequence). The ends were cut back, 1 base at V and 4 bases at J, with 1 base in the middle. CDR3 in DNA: TGTGCCACCAGCAGAGGCACCGGGGAGCTGTTTTTT. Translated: CATSRGTGELFF.

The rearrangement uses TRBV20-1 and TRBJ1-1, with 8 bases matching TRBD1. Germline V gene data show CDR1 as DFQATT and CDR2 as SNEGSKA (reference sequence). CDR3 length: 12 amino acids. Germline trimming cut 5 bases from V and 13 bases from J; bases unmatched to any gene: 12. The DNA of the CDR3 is TGCAGTGCTCCCGGGACAGGTACATCTTTTTTCTTT. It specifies CSAPGTGTSFFF.

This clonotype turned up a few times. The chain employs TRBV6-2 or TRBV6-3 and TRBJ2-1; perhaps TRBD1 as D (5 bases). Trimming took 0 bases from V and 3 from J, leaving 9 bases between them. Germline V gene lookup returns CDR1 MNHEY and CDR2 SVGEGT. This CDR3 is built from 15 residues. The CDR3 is CASSYSRGGYNEQFF. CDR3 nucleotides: TGTGCCAGCAGTTACTCTAGGGGTGGCTACAATGAGCAGTTCTTC.

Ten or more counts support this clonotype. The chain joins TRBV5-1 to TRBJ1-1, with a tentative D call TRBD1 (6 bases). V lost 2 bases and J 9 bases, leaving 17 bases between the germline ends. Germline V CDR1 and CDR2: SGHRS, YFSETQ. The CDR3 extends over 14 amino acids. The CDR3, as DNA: TGCGCCAGCAGCTTAGAACAGGGTATCCACCAAGCTTTCTTT. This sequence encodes CASSLEQGIHQAFF.

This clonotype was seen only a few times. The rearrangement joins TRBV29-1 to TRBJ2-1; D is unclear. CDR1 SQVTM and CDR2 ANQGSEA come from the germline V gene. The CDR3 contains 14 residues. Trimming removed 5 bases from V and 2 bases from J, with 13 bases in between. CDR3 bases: TGCAGCGTTTTGTTCGGCGGTACCTACAATGAGCAGTTCTTC. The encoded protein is CSVLFGGTYNEQFF.

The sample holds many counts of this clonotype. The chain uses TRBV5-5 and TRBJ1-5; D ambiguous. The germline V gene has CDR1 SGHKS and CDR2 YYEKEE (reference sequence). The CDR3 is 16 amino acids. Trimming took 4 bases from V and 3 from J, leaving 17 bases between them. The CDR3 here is CASSRWGTVVNQPQHF. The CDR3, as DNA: TGTGCCAGCAGCCGTTGGGGTACCGTCGTCAATCAGCCCCAGCATTTT.

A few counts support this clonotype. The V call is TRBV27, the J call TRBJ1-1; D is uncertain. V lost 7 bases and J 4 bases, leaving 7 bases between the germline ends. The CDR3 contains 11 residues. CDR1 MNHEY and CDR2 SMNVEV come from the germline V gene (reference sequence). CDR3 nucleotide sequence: TGTGCCAGCAAGAAGGGCACTGAAGCTTTCTTT. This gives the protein CASKKGTEAFF.

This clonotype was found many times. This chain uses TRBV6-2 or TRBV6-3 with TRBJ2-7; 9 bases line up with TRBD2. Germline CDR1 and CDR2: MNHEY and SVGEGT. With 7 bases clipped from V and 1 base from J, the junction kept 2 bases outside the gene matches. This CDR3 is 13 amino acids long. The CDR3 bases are TGTGCCAGCACAGCGGGAGGTTCCTACGAGCAGTACTTC. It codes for CASTAGGSYEQYF.